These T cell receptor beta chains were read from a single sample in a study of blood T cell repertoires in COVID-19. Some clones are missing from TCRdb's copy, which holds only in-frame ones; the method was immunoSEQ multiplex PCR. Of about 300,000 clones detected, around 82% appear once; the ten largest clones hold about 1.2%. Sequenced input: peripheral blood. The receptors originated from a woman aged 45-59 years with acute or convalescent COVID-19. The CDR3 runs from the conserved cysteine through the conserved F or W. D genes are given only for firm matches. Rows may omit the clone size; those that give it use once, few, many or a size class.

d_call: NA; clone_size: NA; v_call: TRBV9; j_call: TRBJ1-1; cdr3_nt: TGTGCCAGCAGCGTAGACAGCTTTGAAGCTTTCTTT; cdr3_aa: CASSVDSFEAFF
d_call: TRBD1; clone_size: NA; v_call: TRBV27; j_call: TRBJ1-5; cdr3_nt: TGTGCCAGCAGTTTTCAAAAGACAGGGACTCAGCCCCAGCATTTT; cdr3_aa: CASSFQKTGTQPQHF
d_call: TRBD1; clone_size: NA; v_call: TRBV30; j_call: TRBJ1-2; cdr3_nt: TGTGCCTGGAGGGGCAGGGGGCTCCGAAACTATGGCTACACCTTC; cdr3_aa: CAWRGRGLRNYGYTF
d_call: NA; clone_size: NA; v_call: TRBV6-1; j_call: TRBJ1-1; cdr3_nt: TGTGCCAGCAGTGATGAGCGCACCAGGGGAACTGAAGCTTTCTTT; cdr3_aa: CASSDERTRGTEAFF
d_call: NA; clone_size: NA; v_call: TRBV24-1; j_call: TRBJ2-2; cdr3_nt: TGTGCCACCAGTGATCCACTGGCCGGGGAGCTGTTTTTT; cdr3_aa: CATSDPLAGELFF
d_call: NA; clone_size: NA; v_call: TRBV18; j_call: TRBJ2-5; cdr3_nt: TGTGCCAGCTCACGGGCGGTTGAGAGGGTTCAAGAGACCCAGTACTTC; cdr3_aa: CASSRAVERVQETQYF
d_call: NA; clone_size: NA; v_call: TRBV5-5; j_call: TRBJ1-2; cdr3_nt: TGTGCCAGCAGCTTGATAGCAGGGACTGTCGATGGCTACACCTTC; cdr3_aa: CASSLIAGTVDGYTF
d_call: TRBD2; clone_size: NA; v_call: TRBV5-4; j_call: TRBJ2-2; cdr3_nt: TGTGCCAGCAGCCCCCCCGGTAGCGGGAACCGGGAGCTGTTTTTT; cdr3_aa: CASSPPGSGNRELFF
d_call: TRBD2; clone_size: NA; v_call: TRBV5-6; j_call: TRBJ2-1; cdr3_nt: TGTGCCAGCAGCTTATTTGCCGGGAGGTCGCTCAATGAGCAGTTCTTC; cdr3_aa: CASSLFAGRSLNEQFF
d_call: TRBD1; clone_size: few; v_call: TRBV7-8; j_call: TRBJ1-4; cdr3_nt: TGTGCCAGCAGCGGGGACAGGGGGCTGTATGAAAAACTGTTTTTT; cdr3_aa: CASSGDRGLYEKLFF
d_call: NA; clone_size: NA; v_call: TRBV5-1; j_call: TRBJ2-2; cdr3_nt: TGCGCCAGCAGCTTGGCACAGAACACCGGGGAGCTGTTTTTT; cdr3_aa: CASSLAQNTGELFF
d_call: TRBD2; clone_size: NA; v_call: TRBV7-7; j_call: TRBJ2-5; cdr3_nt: TGTGCCAGCAGCACACTAGCGGGGAGACAAGAGACCCAGTACTTC; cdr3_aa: CASSTLAGRQETQYF
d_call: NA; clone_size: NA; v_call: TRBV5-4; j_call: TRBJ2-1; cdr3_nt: TGTGCCAGCAGCTTGGACCTAAACAATGAGCAGTTCTTC; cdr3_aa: CASSLDLNNEQFF
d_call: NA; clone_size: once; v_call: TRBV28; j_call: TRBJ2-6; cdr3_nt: TGTGCCAGCTCTAGGACACCTAGCTCTGGGGCCAACGTCCTGACTTTC; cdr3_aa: CASSRTPSSGANVLTF
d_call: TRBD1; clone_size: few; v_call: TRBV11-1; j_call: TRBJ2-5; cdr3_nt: TGTGCCAGCAGCTCCGACAGGGGCGACCAGTACTTC; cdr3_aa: CASSSDRGDQYF
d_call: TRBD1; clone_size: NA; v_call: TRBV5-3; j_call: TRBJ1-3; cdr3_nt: TGTGCCAGAAGCGGGCGACAGGGCGGCCCCTCTGGAAACACCATATATTTT; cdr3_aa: CARSGRQGGPSGNTIYF
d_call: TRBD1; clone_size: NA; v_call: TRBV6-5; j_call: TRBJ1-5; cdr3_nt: TGTGCCAGCAGTCCCCGGGACAGGGGAGGCCAGCCCCAGCATTTT; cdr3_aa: CASSPRDRGGQPQHF
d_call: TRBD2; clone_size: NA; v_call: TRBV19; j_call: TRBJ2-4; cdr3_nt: TGTGCCAGCACAGCAAGCGGGAGAAAAAACATTCAGTACTTC; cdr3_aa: CASTASGRKNIQYF
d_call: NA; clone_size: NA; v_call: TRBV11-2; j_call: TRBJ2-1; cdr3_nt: TGTGCCAGCAGCTACACTAGCACTGAGCAGTTCTTC; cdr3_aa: CASSYTSTEQFF
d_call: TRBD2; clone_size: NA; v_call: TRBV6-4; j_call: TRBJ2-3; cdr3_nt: TGTGCCATTACTTTACTAGCGGGAGTTTGGGATACGCAGTATTTT; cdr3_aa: CAITLLAGVWDTQYF
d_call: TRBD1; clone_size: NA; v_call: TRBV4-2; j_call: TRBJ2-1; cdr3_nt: TGTGCCAGCAGCCAAGACGGTGACAGGGGGGGGGCCCCCGGGCATGAGCAGTTCTTC; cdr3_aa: CASSQDGDRGGAPGHEQFF
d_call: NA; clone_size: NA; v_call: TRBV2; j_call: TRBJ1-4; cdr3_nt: TGTGCCAGCGTGAAGGACAGAAATGAAAAACTGTTTTTT; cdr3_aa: CASVKDRNEKLFF
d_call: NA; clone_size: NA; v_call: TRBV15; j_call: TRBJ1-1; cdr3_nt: TGTGCCACCAGCAGAGATCGCGCGGAGAACACTGAAGCTTTCTTT; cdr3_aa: CATSRDRAENTEAFF
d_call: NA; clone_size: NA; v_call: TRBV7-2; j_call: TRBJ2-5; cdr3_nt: TGTGCCAGCAGCCTTTATACTAGCAGGGAGACCCAGTACTTC; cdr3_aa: CASSLYTSRETQYF
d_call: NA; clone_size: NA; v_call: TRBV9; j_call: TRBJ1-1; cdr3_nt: TGTGCCAGCAGCGTAGGAACAATGAACACTGAAGCTTTCTTT; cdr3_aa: CASSVGTMNTEAFF
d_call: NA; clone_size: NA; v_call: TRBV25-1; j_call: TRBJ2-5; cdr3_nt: TGTGCCAGCAGTGAATCGATCGCGGGGACCTTCCAAGAGACCCAGTACTTC; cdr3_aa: CASSESIAGTFQETQYF
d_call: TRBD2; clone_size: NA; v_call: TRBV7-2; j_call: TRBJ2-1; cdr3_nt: TGTGCCAGCAGTTCTAAGTCTAGCGGGACGGAGTTCTTC; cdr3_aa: CASSSKSSGTEFF
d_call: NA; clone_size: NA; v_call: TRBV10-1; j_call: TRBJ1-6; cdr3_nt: TGCGCCAACCCTTACCCACAAGGGGATAATTCACCCCTCCACTTT; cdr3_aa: CANPYPQGDNSPLHF
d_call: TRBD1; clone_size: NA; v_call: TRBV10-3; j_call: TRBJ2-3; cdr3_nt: TGTGCCATCAGGCAACAGGGGGAGAGCACAGATACGCAGTATTTT; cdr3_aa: CAIRQQGESTDTQYF
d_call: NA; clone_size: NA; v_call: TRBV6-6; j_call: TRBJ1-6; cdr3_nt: TGTGCCACACAAACGGCAGGCTATTCACCCCTCCACTTT; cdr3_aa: CATQTAGYSPLHF
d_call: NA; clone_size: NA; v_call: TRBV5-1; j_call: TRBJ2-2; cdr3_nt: TGCGCCAGCAGCTTGGACGCGACGAACACCGGGGAGCTGTTTTTT; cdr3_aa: CASSLDATNTGELFF
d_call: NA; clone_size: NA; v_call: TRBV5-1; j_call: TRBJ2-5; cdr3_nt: TGCGCCAGCAGCGGAGGGACTGCCGAGGAGACCCAGTACTTC; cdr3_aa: CASSGGTAEETQYF
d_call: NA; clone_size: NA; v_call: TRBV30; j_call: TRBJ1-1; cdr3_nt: TGTGCCTGGAGCAGGGGTTTATTGACTGAAGCTTTCTTT; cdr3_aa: CAWSRGLLTEAFF
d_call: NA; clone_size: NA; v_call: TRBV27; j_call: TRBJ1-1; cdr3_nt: TGTGCCAGCAGTTTCTGGACAGACACTGAAGCTTTCTTT; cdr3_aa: CASSFWTDTEAFF
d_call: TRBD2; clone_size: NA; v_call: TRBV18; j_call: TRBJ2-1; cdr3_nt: TGTGCCAGCTCAACCCCCAGGGCGGGGGGGCAACATGAGCAGTTCTTC; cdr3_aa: CASSTPRAGGQHEQFF
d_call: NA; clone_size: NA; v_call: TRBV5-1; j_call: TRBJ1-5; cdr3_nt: TGCGCCAGCAGCTTGGGAGGCGGTAGCAATCAGCCCCAGCATTTT; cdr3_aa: CASSLGGGSNQPQHF
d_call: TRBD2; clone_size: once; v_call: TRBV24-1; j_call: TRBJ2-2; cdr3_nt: TGTGCCACCAGTCCAGCCACCGGGACTAGCGGGGGGGGGACCGGGGAGCTGTTTTTT; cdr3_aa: CATSPATGTSGGGTGELFF
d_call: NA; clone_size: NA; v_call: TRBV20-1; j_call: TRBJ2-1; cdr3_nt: TGCAGTGCCGTCTACAATGAGCAGTTCTTC; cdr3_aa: CSAVYNEQFF
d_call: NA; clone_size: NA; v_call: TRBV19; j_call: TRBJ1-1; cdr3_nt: TGTGCCAGTAGTATAGTAGGAGGCTCGAACACTGAAGCTTTCTTT; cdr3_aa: CASSIVGGSNTEAFF
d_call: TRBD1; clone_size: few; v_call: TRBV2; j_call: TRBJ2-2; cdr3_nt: TGTGCCAGCAGTGACGCCAAAGGGACAGGGGACGGGGAGCTGTTTTTT; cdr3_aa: CASSDAKGTGDGELFF
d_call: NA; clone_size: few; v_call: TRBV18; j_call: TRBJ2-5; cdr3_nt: TGTGCCAGCTCACCGAGGGAGACCCAGTACTTC; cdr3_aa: CASSPRETQYF
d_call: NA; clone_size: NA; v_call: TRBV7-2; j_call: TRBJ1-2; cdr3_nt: TGTGCCAGCAGCTTCTTGTACAATGGCTACACCTTC; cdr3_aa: CASSFLYNGYTF
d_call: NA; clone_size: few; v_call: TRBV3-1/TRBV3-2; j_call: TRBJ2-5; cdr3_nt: TGTGCCAGCAGCCAAGACCACATGTCGAAGACCCAGTACTTC; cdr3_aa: CASSQDHMSKTQYF